This T cell receptor beta chain is drawn from a study of glioma-infiltrating T cells after dendritic cell vaccination. With respect to this clone: The antigen remains undetermined.

Only patients with spare fresh-frozen tumor and over two years of follow-up were included. Germline V gene data show CDR1 as SEHNR and CDR2 as FQNEAQ (reference sequence). The germline V and J ends were trimmed by 7 bases and 1 base, with 16 bases remaining between them. This CDR3 region has 15 residues. Whole-study results and caveats: Estimated pretreatment TIL content predicted outcome after dendritic cell vaccination. No direct clonality-survival link was found; a diverse polyclonal response may matter.

Using immunoSEQ multiplex PCR, the repertoire was profiled, and TCRdb retains in-frame clones only, with some absent. The repertoire consists of about 64,000 clones, with 75% to 85% occurring once and the leading ten covering more than 8%. The starting material was blood, obtained before dendritic cell vaccination. The chain combines TRBV7-9 with TRBJ1-1; D gene unclear. This TCR came from a human donor with glioblastoma. CDR3 sequence reads: CASKDLSERNTEAFF. For the CDR3, the DNA is TGTGCCAGCAAAGATCTTTCCGAGAGGAACACTGAAGCTTTCTTT.